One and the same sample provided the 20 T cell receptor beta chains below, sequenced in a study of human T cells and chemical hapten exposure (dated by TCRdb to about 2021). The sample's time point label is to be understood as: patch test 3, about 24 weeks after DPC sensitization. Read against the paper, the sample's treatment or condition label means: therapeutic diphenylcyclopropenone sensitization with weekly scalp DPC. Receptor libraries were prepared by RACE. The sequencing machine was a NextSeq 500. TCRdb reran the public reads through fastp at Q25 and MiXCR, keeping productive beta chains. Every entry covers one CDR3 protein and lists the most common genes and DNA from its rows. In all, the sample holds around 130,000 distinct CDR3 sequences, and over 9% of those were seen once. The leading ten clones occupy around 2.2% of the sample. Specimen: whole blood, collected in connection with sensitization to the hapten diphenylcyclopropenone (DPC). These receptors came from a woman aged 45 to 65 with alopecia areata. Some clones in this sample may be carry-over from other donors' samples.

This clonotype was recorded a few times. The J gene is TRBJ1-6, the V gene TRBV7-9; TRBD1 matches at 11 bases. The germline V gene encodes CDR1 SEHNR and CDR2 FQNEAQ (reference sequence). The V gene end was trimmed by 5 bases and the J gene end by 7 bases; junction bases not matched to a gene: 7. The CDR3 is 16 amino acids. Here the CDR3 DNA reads TGTGCCAGCAGCGTCCGGGACAGGGGGAGCAATTCACCCCTCCACTTT. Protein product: CASSVRDRGSNSPLHF.

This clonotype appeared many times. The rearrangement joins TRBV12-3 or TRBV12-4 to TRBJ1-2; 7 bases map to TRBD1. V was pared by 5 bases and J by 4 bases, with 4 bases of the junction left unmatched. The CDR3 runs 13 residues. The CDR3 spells CASSRTGAYGYTF. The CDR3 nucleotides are TGTGCCAGCAGTCGGACAGGCGCCTATGGCTACACCTTC.

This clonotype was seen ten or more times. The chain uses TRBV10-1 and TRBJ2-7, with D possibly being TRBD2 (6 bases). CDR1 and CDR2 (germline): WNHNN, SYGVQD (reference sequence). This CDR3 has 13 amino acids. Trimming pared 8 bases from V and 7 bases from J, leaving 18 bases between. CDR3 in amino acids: CASPNRDSSEQYF. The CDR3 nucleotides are TGCGCCAGCCCCAACCGGGACTCCAGTGAGCAGTACTTC.

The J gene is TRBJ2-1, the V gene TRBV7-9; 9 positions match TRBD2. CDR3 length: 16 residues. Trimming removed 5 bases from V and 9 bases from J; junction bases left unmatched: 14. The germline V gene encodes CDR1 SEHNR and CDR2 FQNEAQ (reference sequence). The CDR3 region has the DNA TGTGCCAGCAGCCTTCATAGCGGGGGCCCCTCCGGTGAGCAGTTCTTC. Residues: CASSLHSGGPSGEQFF.

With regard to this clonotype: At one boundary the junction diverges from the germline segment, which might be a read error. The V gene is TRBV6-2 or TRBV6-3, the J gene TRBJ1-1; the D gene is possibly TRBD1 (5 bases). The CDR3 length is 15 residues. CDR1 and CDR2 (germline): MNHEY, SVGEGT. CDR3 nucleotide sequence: TGTGCCAGCACTTACTCGCAGGGAGGGCACACTGAAGCTTTCTTT. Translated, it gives CASTYSQGGHTEAFF.

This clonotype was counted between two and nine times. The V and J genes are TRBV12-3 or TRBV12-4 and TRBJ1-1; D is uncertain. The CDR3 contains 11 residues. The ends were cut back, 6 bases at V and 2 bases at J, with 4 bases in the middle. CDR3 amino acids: CASSFNTEAFF. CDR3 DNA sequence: TGTGCCAGCAGCTTTAACACTGAAGCTTTCTTT.

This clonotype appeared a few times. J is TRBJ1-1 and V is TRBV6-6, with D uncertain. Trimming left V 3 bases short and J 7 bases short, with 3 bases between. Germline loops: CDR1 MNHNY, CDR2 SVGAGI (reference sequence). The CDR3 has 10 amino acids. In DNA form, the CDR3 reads TGTGCCAGCAGTTATGGTGAAGCTTTCTTT. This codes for CASSYGEAFF.

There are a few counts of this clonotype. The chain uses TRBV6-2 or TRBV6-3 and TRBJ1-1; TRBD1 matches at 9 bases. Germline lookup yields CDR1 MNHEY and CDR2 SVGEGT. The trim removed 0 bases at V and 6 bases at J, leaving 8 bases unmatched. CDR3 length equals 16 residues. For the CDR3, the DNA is TGTGCCAGCAGTTACTCGAGAACAGGGGGCTGGTCTGAAGCTTTCTTT. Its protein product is CASSYSRTGGWSEAFF.

The CDR3 DNA is TGTGCCAGCTCGCCCAGGGTTGGGGGGCTCTACAATGAGCAGTTCTTC. It specifies CASSPRVGGLYNEQFF. V and J are TRBV18 and TRBJ2-1, with D possibly being TRBD1 or TRBD2 (6 bases each). With 6 bases removed from V and 3 bases from J, the gap between germline ends came to 18 bases. This CDR3 is built from 16 residues. CDR1 and CDR2 (germline): KGHSH, LQKENI.

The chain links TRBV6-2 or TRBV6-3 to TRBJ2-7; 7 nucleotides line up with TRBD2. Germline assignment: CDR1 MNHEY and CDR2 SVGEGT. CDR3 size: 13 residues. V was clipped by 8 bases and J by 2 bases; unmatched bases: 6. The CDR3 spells CASFQRETYEQYF. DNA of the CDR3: TGTGCCAGCTTCCAGCGGGAAACCTACGAGCAGTACTTC.

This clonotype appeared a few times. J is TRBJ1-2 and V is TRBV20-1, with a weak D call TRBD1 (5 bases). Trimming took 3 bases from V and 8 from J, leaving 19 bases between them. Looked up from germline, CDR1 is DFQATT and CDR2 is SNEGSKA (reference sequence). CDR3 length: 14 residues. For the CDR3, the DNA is TGCAGTGCTAGGTCCCCGGGGGGATCCGGGGGCTACACCTTC. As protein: CSARSPGGSGGYTF.

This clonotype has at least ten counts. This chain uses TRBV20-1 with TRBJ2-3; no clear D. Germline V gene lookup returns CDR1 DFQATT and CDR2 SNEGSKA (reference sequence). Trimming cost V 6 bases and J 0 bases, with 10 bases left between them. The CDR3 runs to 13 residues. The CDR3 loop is CSARITSTDTQYF. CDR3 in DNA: TGCAGTGCCCGAATCACTAGCACAGATACGCAGTATTTT.

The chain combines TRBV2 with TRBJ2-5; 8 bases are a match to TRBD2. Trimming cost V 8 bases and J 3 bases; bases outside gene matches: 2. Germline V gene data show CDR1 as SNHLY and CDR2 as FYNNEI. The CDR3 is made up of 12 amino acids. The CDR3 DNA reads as TGTGCCAGCGTGGGACTAGAAGAGACCCAGTACTTC. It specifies CASVGLEETQYF.

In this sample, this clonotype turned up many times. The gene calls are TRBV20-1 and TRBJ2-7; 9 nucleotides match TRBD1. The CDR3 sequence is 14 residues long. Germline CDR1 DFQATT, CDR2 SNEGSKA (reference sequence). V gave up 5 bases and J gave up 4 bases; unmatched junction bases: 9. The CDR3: CSAHETGQGYEQYF. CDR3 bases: TGCAGTGCTCATGAAACGGGACAGGGATACGAGCAGTACTTC.

In DNA form, the CDR3 reads TGTGCCAGCCGAGACTCAAGGGAAAAACTGTTTTTT. Translation gives CASRDSREKLFF. The chain recombines TRBV6-5 with TRBJ1-4; D ambiguous. Germline loops: CDR1 MNHEY, CDR2 SVGAGI. Trimming left V 8 bases short and J 8 bases short, with 12 bases between. The CDR3 loop spans 12 amino acids.

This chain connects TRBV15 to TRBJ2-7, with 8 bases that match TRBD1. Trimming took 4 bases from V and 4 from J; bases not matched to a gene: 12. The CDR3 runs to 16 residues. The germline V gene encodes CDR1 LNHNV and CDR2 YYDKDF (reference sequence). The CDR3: CATSTGGGGRSYEQYF. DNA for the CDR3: TGTGCCACCAGCACAGGGGGCGGCGGACGATCTTACGAGCAGTACTTC.

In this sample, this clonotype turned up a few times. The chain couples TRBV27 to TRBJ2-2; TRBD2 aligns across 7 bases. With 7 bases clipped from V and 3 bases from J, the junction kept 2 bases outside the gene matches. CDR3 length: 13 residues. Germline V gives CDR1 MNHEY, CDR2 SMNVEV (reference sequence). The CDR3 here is CASNRGDTGELFF. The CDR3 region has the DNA TGTGCCAGCAACCGGGGGGACACCGGGGAGCTGTTTTTT.

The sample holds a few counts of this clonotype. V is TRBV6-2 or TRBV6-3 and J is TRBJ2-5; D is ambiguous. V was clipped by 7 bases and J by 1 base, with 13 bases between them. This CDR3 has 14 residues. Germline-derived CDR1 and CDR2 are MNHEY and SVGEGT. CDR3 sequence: CASIQRRTQETQYF. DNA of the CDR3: TGTGCCAGCATCCAAAGACGGACCCAAGAGACCCAGTACTTC.

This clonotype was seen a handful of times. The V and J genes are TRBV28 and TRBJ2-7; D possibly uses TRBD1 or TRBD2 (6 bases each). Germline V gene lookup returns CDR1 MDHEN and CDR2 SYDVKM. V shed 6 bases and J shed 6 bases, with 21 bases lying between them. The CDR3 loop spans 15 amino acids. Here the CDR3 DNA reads TGTGCCAGCAGCCCGGGGGCGGGAAGGTTTCTCGAGCAGTACTTC. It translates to CASSPGAGRFLEQYF.

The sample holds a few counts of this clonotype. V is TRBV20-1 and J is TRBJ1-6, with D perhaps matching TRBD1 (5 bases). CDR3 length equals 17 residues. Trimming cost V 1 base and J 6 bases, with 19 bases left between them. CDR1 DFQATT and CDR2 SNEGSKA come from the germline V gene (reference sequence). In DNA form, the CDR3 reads TGCAGTGCTAGAGCCCTCCTCCGAGACAGCGGTAATTCACCCCTCCACTTT. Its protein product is CSARALLRDSGNSPLHF.